Listed here is a single T cell receptor beta chain. The data originate from a study of blood T cell repertoires in COVID-19. In the study overall: COVID-19 samples, acute and convalescent, were from the United States, Italy and Spain. Nucleic acid was either cDNA or gDNA, and it came from T cells, B-cell-depleted T cells, or PBMCs.

Seattle cases were enrolled at active infection and followed longitudinally. Original analysis: Amplifying reference gene primers gave estimates of nucleated cell counts. TCRdb keeps only in-frame clones here, not all; method: immunoSEQ multiplex PCR. The DNA was the basis for D and trimming; V, J and clone size are from that table. The sample gives about 140,000 clones, about four fifths of which show up once; 8.9% is in the top ten. Sequencing was done on a sample of peripheral blood. The TCR was taken from a man aged 25 to 45 with COVID-19, enrolled during active disease.

The CDR3 sequence is CASSIGLLKTQYF. The CDR3 DNA reads TGTGCCAGTAGTATCGGTCTCCTCAAGACCCAGTACTTC. The gene calls are TRBV19 and TRBJ2-5, with D unresolved. The length of the CDR3 is 13 residues. V lost 3 bases and J 6 bases, leaving 11 bases between the germline ends. Germline CDR1 and CDR2: LNHDA and SQIVND (reference sequence).